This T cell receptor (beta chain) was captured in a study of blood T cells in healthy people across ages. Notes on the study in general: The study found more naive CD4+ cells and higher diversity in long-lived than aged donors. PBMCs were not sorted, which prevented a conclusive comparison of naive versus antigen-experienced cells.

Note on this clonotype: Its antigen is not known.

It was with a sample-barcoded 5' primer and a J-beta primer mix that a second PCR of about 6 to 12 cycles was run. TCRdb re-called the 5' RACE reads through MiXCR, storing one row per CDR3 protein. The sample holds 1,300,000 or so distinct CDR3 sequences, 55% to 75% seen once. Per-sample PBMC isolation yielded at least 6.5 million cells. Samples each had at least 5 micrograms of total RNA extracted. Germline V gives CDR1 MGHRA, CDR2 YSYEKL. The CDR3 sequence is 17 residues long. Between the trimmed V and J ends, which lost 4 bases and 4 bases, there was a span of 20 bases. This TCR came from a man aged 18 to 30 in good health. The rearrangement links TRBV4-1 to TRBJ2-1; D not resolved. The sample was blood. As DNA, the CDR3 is TGCGCCAGCAGCCTATACTACTCGCCGACTCAATACAATGAGCAGTTCTTC. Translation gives CASSLYYSPTQYNEQFF.